The clone carrying this T cell receptor (beta chain) has a single count. Its antigen is not known. These data are taken from a study of OX40 agonist ivuxolimab in advanced cancers. Study details: Enrolled patients in dose escalation had cancers that were hepatocellular carcinoma, melanoma, renal cell or head and neck cancer. Partial responses were recorded for three patients, including one with hepatocellular carcinoma and two with cutaneous melanoma. Patients were under 90% male with ages roughly 20 to 80, mean 60.

The CDR3 loop spans 15 amino acids. Germline CDR1 and CDR2: SEHNR and FQNEAQ (reference sequence). The V and J ends lost 6 bases and 1 base, in that order; junction bases with no gene match: 6. Using immunoSEQ multiplex PCR, the repertoire was profiled, and TCRdb retains in-frame clones only, with some absent. In the table there are 55,000 to 80,000 clones, around 82% of which are singletons. Study-level findings and limits: Relatively little clonal expansion, among the lowest observed, appeared in partial responders at 0.1-3.0 mg/kg.

The source material was CD4+ or CD8+ T cells sorted from blood, sampled in a trial of the OX40 agonist ivuxolimab. The TCR originated in an adult with an advanced solid tumor such as melanoma, head and neck, liver or kidney cancer. The V gene is TRBV7-9, the J gene TRBJ2-1, with 7 nucleotides matching TRBD2. CDR3 sequence (DNA): TGTGCCAGCAGGTCGAGCGGGATTTCCTACAATGAGCAGTTCTTC. As protein: CASRSSGISYNEQFF.